This T cell receptor beta chain derives from a study of blood T cell repertoires in COVID-19. Repertoires were generated with immunoSEQ multiplex PCR, while TCRdb's copy carries only in-frame clones and drops some. The repertoire holds about 100,000 clones, with roughly 81% as singletons. This clone has just a few counts. The CDR3 covers 12 residues. Trimming pared 6 bases from V and 5 bases from J, leaving 8 bases between. The sample consisted of peripheral blood. The clonotype originates from a man aged 35-49 years with active or convalescent COVID-19. V and J are TRBV12-3 or TRBV12-4 and TRBJ1-5; D not certain. The CDR3 sequence is CASRSLDQPQHF. The CDR3 region has the DNA TGTGCCAGCAGGTCCCTAGATCAGCCCCAGCATTTT.